The present T cell receptor beta chain was sequenced within a study of cytotoxic CD8 clonotypes in ibrutinib-treated CLL. Findings of the study overall: Collection times varied between progressing and sustained-remission patients. Patients showed higher baseline clonality than age-matched healthy donors, and it tracked circulating CD8+ T-cell counts. The clonality went up when patients responded to ibrutinib and dropped back toward baseline at progression.

The V end lost 5 bases, the J end lost 0 bases, and 9 bases lay between the germline ends. This CDR3 is built from 14 residues. Germline V lookup: CDR1 SEHNR, CDR2 FQNEAQ (reference sequence). About this clone itself: What it binds is unknown.

TCRdb keeps only in-frame clones here, not all; method: immunoSEQ multiplex PCR. Seen here are roughly 100,000 clones, around 73% observed once, and the top ten hold 25% to 40%. Genomic DNA for TCR beta libraries, 1.5 to 2 micrograms, came from cryopreserved PBMCs. Sequencing used PBMCs, obtained after 12 months of ibrutinib treatment. This TCR came from a human donor with chronic lymphocytic leukemia. The chain recombines TRBV7-9 with TRBJ2-3; tentatively, D is TRBD1 (6 bases). CDR3 sequence reads: CASSRGTSTDTQYF. For the CDR3, the DNA is TGTGCCAGCAGCCGAGGGACAAGCACAGATACGCAGTATTTT.